This entry lists 22 T cell receptor beta chains sequenced from one sample in a study of T cells in Graves' hyperthyroidism and ophthalmopathy. RNA transcripts provided the source from which TCR beta CDR3 regions were amplified. The TCR CDR3 was amplified in a first-round RT-PCR using the HTBI primer set. TCRdb re-called the multiplex PCR reads through MiXCR, storing one row per CDR3 protein. The sample lists fewer than 200,000 distinct CDR3 sequences, about 18% occurring once. Sequenced sample: blood. These receptors were collected from a woman in her fifties or sixties with Graves' hyperthyroidism.

Note on this clonotype: This could be a read error, since a much larger clone is one nucleotide away. The chain recombines TRBV7-9 with TRBJ2-1; TRBD1 agrees at 7 bases. The CDR3 runs 16 residues. Germline CDR1 is SEHNR and CDR2 is FQNEAQ (reference sequence). CDR3 coding DNA: TGTGCCAGCAGCCCTAGAGACAGGGCGGCTTACAATGAGCAGTCCTTC. Amino acid sequence: CASSPRDRAAYNEQSF.

This clonotype was observed a few times. This chain connects TRBV3-1 to TRBJ2-2, with D maybe TRBD2 (7 bases). The germline CDR1 and CDR2 sequences are LGHDT and YNNKEL (reference sequence). V lost 7 bases to trimming and J lost 7 bases, with 22 bases between them. The CDR3 is made up of 16 amino acids. CDR3 sequence reads: CASKGEQGRGGGELFF. The CDR3 DNA sequence: TGTGCCAGCAAGGGAGAGCAGGGGCGCGGGGGCGGGGAGCTGTTTTTT.

This clonotype was recorded at least ten times. The rearrangement links TRBV15 to TRBJ1-3, with D unresolved. Deletions cut 7 bases from V and 0 bases from J, with 10 bases between. Germline CDR1 reads LNHNV; CDR2 reads YYDKDF (reference sequence). The CDR3 sequence is 14 residues long. CDR3 residues: CATTSGFSGNTIYF. The DNA of the CDR3 is TGTGCCACCACCTCTGGCTTCTCTGGAAACACCATATATTTT.

This clonotype came up many times. The rearrangement links TRBV5-1 to TRBJ2-4; 9 bases agree with TRBD1. Germline V gene data show CDR1 as SGHRS and CDR2 as YFSETQ. This CDR3 spans 14 amino acids. V was clipped by 4 bases and J by 8 bases; unmatched bases: 7. The CDR3 region has the DNA TGCGCCAGCAGCCCCGGGACAGGGATTGACATTCAGTACTTC. The encoded protein is CASSPGTGIDIQYF. The variable domain in full, completed from reference TRBV5-1 and TRBJ2-4, reads KAGVTQTPRYLIKTRGQQVTLSCSPISGHRSVSWYQQTPGQGLQFLFEYFSETQRNKGNFPGRFSGRQFSNSRSEMNVSTLELGDSALYLCASSPGTGIDIQYFGAGTRLSVL.

This clonotype showed up many times. The V call is TRBV12-3 or TRBV12-4, the J call TRBJ2-1, with a possible D match to TRBD2 (6 bases). The CDR3 is 15 residues long. V lost 6 bases and J 8 bases, leaving 20 bases between the germline ends. The CDR3 nucleotides are TGTGCCAGCAGGATTCCGGGACTGGGGGTCCATGAGCAGTTCTTC. Amino acid sequence: CASRIPGLGVHEQFF.

This clonotype was seen only a few times. The rearrangement joins TRBV6-2 or TRBV6-3 to TRBJ1-5, with D unclear. There are 14 residues in the CDR3. V lost 0 bases, J lost 3 bases, and 6 bases lay in between. CDR1 is MNHEY and CDR2 is SVGEGT in the germline V gene. CDR3 amino acids: CASSYSSANQPQHF. As DNA, the CDR3 is TGTGCCAGCAGTTACTCGAGTGCCAATCAGCCCCAGCATTTT.

This clonotype was observed many times. The V gene is TRBV7-9, the J gene TRBJ1-5; the match to TRBD1 covers 8 bases. The V and J ends lost 5 bases and 6 bases, in that order; junction bases with no gene match: 3. The CDR3 totals 13 residues. Looked up from germline, CDR1 is SEHNR and CDR2 is FQNEAQ (reference sequence). CDR3 in DNA: TGTGCCAGCAGCAAGGGGACAGGTCAGCCCCAGCATTTT. Translation: CASSKGTGQPQHF.

Ten or more counts support this clonotype. This chain joins TRBV6-1 and TRBJ1-2; D remains ambiguous. The CDR3 has 13 amino acids. V was trimmed by 3 bases and J by 2 bases, leaving 7 bases between them. Germline V CDR1 and CDR2: MNHNS, SASEGT. For the CDR3, the DNA is TGTGCCAGCAGTGATCGAGACAACTATGGCTACACCTTC. Its protein is CASSDRDNYGYTF.

This clonotype was seen at least ten times. The chain carries TRBV19 and TRBJ2-7, with 7 bases aligning to TRBD1. CDR1 and CDR2 (germline): LNHDA, SQIVND (reference sequence). The trim removed 3 bases at V and 2 bases at J, leaving 7 bases unmatched. The CDR3 covers 15 residues. The CDR3 nucleotides are TGTGCCAGTAGTATCGAAGAGGGGGCGGCCTACGAGCAGTACTTC. Translated: CASSIEEGAAYEQYF. The whole variable domain, remainder taken from reference TRBV19 and TRBJ2-7, is DGGITQSPKYLFRKEGQNVTLSCEQNLNHDAMYWYRQDPGQGLRLIYYSQIVNDFQKGDIAEGYSVSREKKESFPLTVTSAQKNPTAFYLCASSIEEGAAYEQYFGPGTRLTVT.

This clonotype was seen ten or more times. CDR3 in DNA: TGTGCCAGCAGCTTAGAGGACTTCCGACCTTTACATTATACGCAGTATTTT. Protein product: CASSLEDFRPLHYTQYF. The rearrangement joins TRBV7-2 to TRBJ2-3; maybe TRBD2 (5 bases). V was shortened by 1 base and J by 7 bases, with 21 bases between the two germline ends. Germline-derived CDR1 and CDR2 are SGHTA and FQGNSA. This CDR3 spans 17 amino acids.

This clonotype occurred many times. This sequence joins TRBV5-1 and TRBJ1-2; the D gene is possibly TRBD1 (6 bases). The CDR3 spans 15 residues. In germline, CDR1 is SGHRS, CDR2 YFSETQ. V gave up 4 bases and J gave up 4 bases, with 17 bases separating them. The CDR3 DNA reads as TGCGCCAGCAGCAGTTTACAGGGAGGTTCCTATGGCTACACCTTC. As protein: CASSSLQGGSYGYTF. Supplemented by reference TRBV5-1 and TRBJ1-2, the full variable domain reads KAGVTQTPRYLIKTRGQQVTLSCSPISGHRSVSWYQQTPGQGLQFLFEYFSETQRNKGNFPGRFSGRQFSNSRSEMNVSTLELGDSALYLCASSSLQGGSYGYTFGSGTRLTVV.

There are many counts of this clonotype. This chain connects TRBV6-5 to TRBJ1-5; D might be TRBD1 (5 bases). V shed 2 bases and J shed 6 bases, with 11 bases lying between them. In germline, CDR1 is MNHEY, CDR2 SVGAGI. This CDR3 is 14 amino acids long. The CDR3 sequence: CASSYLVGGQPQHF. CDR3 bases: TGTGCCAGCAGTTACCTGGTGGGGGGTCAGCCCCAGCATTTT.

This clonotype has ten or more counts. The chain couples TRBV15 to TRBJ2-1, with D unclear. The V end was cut by 1 base, the J end by 4 bases, with 11 bases between. The CDR3 length is 15 residues. Germline V gene lookup returns CDR1 LNHNV and CDR2 YYDKDF (reference sequence). The CDR3 DNA reads as TGTGCCACCAGCAGAGTCGGTGGTCATTACAATGAGCAGTTCTTC. Encoded protein: CATSRVGGHYNEQFF.

This clonotype was observed many times. J is TRBJ2-3 and V is TRBV18, with a tentative D call TRBD2 (5 bases). The CDR3 has 14 residues. Germline lookup yields CDR1 KGHSH and CDR2 LQKENI. V lost 3 bases and J 4 bases, leaving 11 bases between the germline ends. The DNA for the CDR3 is TGTGCCAGCTCACCTGGCGGGTTGGCAGATACGCAGTATTTT. This codes for CASSPGGLADTQYF. Full variable domain (remainder filled in from reference TRBV18 and TRBJ2-3): NAGVMQNPRHLVRRRGQEARLRCSPMKGHSHVYWYRQLPEEGLKFMVYLQKENIIDESGMPKERFSAEFPKEGPSILRIQQVVRGDSAAYFCASSPGGLADTQYFGPGTRLTVL.

This clonotype was observed many times. The chain couples TRBV12-3 or TRBV12-4 to TRBJ1-2; 10 bases agree with TRBD1. This CDR3 region has 14 residues. V shed 6 bases, J shed 8 bases, and the junction held 9 bases outside the gene matches. As DNA, the CDR3 is TGTGCCAGCAGCCGGGACAGGGGTGTGGCGGGCTACACCTTC. This translates into CASSRDRGVAGYTF.

This clonotype occurred once. The gene calls are TRBV12-3 or TRBV12-4 and TRBJ2-7; TRBD2 agrees at 10 bases. CDR3 length: 15 residues. Germline trimming cut 6 bases from V and 4 bases from J; bases unmatched to any gene: 9. In DNA form, the CDR3 reads TGTGCCAGCAGCGTTGGACTAGCGGAGGGTTACGAGCAGTACTTC. This codes for CASSVGLAEGYEQYF.

This clonotype was recorded many times. This chain uses TRBV6-5 with TRBJ1-6; D is perhaps TRBD1 (6 bases). The V end was cut by 0 bases, the J end by 10 bases, with 10 bases between. Germline V gene sequence: CDR1 MNHEY, CDR2 SVGAGI. This CDR3 is built from 14 residues. In DNA, the CDR3 is TGTGCCAGCAGTTACTCAGGGGGTCAGTCACCCCTCCACTTT. Translated, it gives CASSYSGGQSPLHF.

This clonotype was counted ten times or more. V is TRBV6-1 and J is TRBJ2-2, with D unresolved. Germline V lookup: CDR1 MNHNS, CDR2 SASEGT. This CDR3 contains 15 residues. With 7 bases removed from V and 4 bases from J, the gap between germline ends came to 16 bases. CDR3 region: CASMFGVTFTGELFF. As DNA, the CDR3 is TGTGCCAGCATGTTTGGGGTTACCTTCACCGGGGAGCTGTTTTTT.

This clonotype was seen repeatedly, ten times or more. The V and J genes are TRBV5-6 and TRBJ1-1; D uncertain. Germline V CDR1 and CDR2: SGHDT, YYEEEE. Between the trimmed V and J ends, which lost 0 bases and 0 bases, there was a span of 12 bases. CDR3 length: 16 amino acids. The DNA of the CDR3 is TGTGCCAGCAGCTTGGTAGGGAGGGCGGTGAACACTGAAGCTTTCTTT. It codes for CASSLVGRAVNTEAFF.

This clonotype was picked up many times. The chain combines TRBV28 with TRBJ1-2; 9 bases are a match to TRBD1. Germline CDR1 is MDHEN and CDR2 is SYDVKM. This CDR3 region has 14 residues. V shed 5 bases, J shed 6 bases, and the junction held 7 bases outside the gene matches. CDR3 sequence: CASSVGQGTHGYTF. Written as DNA, the CDR3 is TGTGCCAGCAGTGTCGGACAGGGGACGCATGGCTACACCTTC.

This clonotype was found many times. V and J are TRBV2 and TRBJ2-7; weak D call: TRBD1 (5 bases). In germline, CDR1 is SNHLY, CDR2 FYNNEI. V lost 4 bases, J lost 2 bases, and 12 bases lay in between. CDR3 length: 14 amino acids. The CDR3 protein is CASSVGRATYEQYF. For the CDR3, the DNA is TGTGCCAGCAGTGTCGGCAGGGCGACCTACGAGCAGTACTTC. Full variable domain (rest looked up from reference TRBV2 and TRBJ2-7): EPEVTQTPSHQVTQMGQEVILRCVPISNHLYFYWYRQILGQKVEFLVSFYNNEISEKSEIFDDQFSVERPDGSNFTLKIRSTKLEDSAMYFCASSVGRATYEQYFGPGTRLTVT.

At least ten counts were recorded for this clonotype. V gene TRBV6-1 combines with J gene TRBJ2-2, with D possibly TRBD1 on 6 matching bases. The CDR3 length is 17 residues. CDR1 MNHNS and CDR2 SASEGT come from the germline V gene. V was trimmed by 6 bases and J by 0 bases, leaving 17 bases between them. CDR3 bases: TGTGCCAGCAGGACACAGGGAGTAAGCGCGAACACCGGGGAGCTGTTTTTT. It codes for CASRTQGVSANTGELFF.